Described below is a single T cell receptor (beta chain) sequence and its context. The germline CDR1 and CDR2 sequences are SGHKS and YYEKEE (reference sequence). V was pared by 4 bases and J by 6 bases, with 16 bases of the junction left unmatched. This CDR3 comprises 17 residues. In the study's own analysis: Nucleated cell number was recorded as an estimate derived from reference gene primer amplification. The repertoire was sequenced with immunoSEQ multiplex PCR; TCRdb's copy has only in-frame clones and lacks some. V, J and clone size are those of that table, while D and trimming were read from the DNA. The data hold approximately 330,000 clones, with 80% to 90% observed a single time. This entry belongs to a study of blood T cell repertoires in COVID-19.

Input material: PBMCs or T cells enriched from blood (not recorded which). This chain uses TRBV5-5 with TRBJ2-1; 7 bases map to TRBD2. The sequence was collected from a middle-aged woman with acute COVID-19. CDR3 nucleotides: TGTGCCAGCAGCCGATTAGCGGGCTATAATGTGGGCAATGAGCAGTTCTTC. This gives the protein CASSRLAGYNVGNEQFF.